One and the same sample provided the 25 T cell receptor beta chains below, sequenced in a study of control samples from healthy donors and cancer patients. The repertoire was sequenced with immunoSEQ multiplex PCR; TCRdb's copy has only in-frame clones and lacks some. The sample yields 75,000 to 95,000 clones, roughly 83% seen once. Sequencing used PBMCs. The source is a man between 65 and 79 years old with lung cancer.

The V gene is TRBV28, the J gene TRBJ1-5; TRBD1 aligns across 9 bases. The CDR3 is made up of 13 amino acids. J gave up 3 bases and V 8 bases, and 2 bases lay outside the gene matches. From germline, CDR1 is MDHEN and CDR2 SYDVKM. The CDR3 sequence is CASRDRANQPQHF. The CDR3 coding sequence is TGTGCCAGCCGGGACAGGGCCAATCAGCCCCAGCATTTT.

This clone was recorded a few times. The rearrangement joins TRBV6-5 to TRBJ1-3, with 7 bases identical to TRBD1. CDR1 is MNHEY, CDR2 SVGAGI, per germline. The V and J ends lost 6 bases and 1 base, in that order; junction bases with no gene match: 6. The CDR3 consists of 15 residues. As DNA, the CDR3 is TGTGCCAGCAGACCCCGGGGACAGTCTGGAAACACCATATATTTT. This gives the protein CASRPRGQSGNTIYF.

The chain has TRBV9 and TRBJ2-3, with D perhaps given as TRBD1 or TRBD2 (5 bases each). V was clipped by 0 bases and J by 2 bases, with 19 bases between them. CDR1 is SGDLS and CDR2 is YYNGEE in the germline V gene. There are 18 residues in the CDR3. The CDR3 reads CASSVVGWGFPFTDTQYF. The CDR3 nucleotides are TGTGCCAGCAGCGTAGTAGGGTGGGGGTTCCCTTTCACAGATACGCAGTATTTT.

The CDR3 DNA is TGTGCCAGCGCTCGGAACACTGAAGCTTTCTTT. Translating gives CASARNTEAFF. V is TRBV6-5 and J is TRBJ1-1; no reliable D call. The CDR3 is 11 residues long. The germline V and J ends were trimmed by 8 bases and 1 base, with 5 bases remaining between them. Germline CDR1 is MNHEY and CDR2 is SVGAGI.

There are a few counts of this clone. The same CDR3 also results from other DNA sequences found in this sample. The gene calls are TRBV5-1 and TRBJ2-5; 7 bases agree with TRBD2. CDR3 length equals 14 residues. CDR1 SGHRS and CDR2 YFSETQ come from the germline V gene. The V gene end was trimmed by 0 bases and the J gene end by 5 bases; junction bases not matched to a gene: 4. The CDR3 protein is CASSLAAGDETQYF. DNA for the CDR3: TGCGCCAGCAGCTTGGCGGCGGGGGATGAGACCCAGTACTTC.

This rearrangement joins TRBV7-2 to TRBJ2-7; a possible D gene is TRBD1 (7 bases). This CDR3 spans 12 amino acids. The germline V gene encodes CDR1 SGHTA and CDR2 FQGNSA. Trimming cost V 4 bases and J 6 bases, with 10 bases left between them. DNA of the CDR3: TGTGCCAGCAGCTCCCAGGGGGGCGAGCAGTACTTC. Translated, it gives CASSSQGGEQYF.

This clone was observed once. This chain joins TRBV7-3 and TRBJ2-3, with D perhaps TRBD2 (6 bases). The CDR3 is 14 amino acids. V gave up 5 bases and J gave up 4 bases, with 13 bases separating them. Germline V lookup: CDR1 SGHTA, CDR2 FQGTGA. The CDR3 coding sequence is TGTGCCAGCAGCCCAAGACTAGGTCCAGATACGCAGTATTTT. As protein: CASSPRLGPDTQYF.

CDR3 loop: CASSSWVASYEQYF. CDR3 DNA sequence: TGTGCCAGCAGTTCGTGGGTCGCCTCCTACGAGCAGTACTTC. This rearrangement joins TRBV27 to TRBJ2-7, with D hard to call. Trimming took 4 bases from V and 0 from J, leaving 10 bases between them. The CDR3 is made up of 14 amino acids. Per the germline V gene, CDR1 is MNHEY and CDR2 is SMNVEV (reference sequence).

This clone was seen a handful of times. The chain combines TRBV19 with TRBJ2-3; D call uncertain. Germline loops: CDR1 LNHDA, CDR2 SQIVND (reference sequence). The CDR3 length is 11 residues. The V and J ends lost 5 bases and 4 bases respectively, with 4 bases between them. In DNA form, the CDR3 reads TGTGCCAGTAGTGTCGCAGATACGCAGTATTTT. Translation gives CASSVADTQYF.

The chain links TRBV19 to TRBJ2-2; D may be TRBD1 (5 bases). The CDR3 totals 16 residues. Germline V lookup: CDR1 LNHDA, CDR2 SQIVND (reference sequence). V was trimmed by 7 bases and J by 4 bases, leaving 19 bases between them. CDR3 sequence reads: CASTLLRGAGTGELFF. The CDR3 DNA reads as TGTGCCAGTACCCTCCTAAGGGGTGCTGGCACCGGGGAGCTGTTTTTT. Using reference TRBV19 and TRBJ2-2 for the parts outside the CDR3, the full variable domain is DGGITQSPKYLFRKEGQNVTLSCEQNLNHDAMYWYRQDPGQGLRLIYYSQIVNDFQKGDIAEGYSVSREKKESFPLTVTSAQKNPTAFYLCASTLLRGAGTGELFFGEGSRLTVL.

The chain links TRBV6-5 to TRBJ1-5; maybe TRBD1 (5 bases). Trimming pared 6 bases from V and 5 bases from J, leaving 11 bases between. Germline V gene lookup returns CDR1 MNHEY and CDR2 SVGAGI. The CDR3 is made up of 13 amino acids. The CDR3 loop reads CASRGGADQPQHF. The CDR3 bases are TGTGCCAGCAGGGGAGGGGCCGATCAGCCCCAGCATTTT.

The rearrangement uses TRBV10-3 and TRBJ1-4; TRBD1 agrees at 10 bases. The CDR3 loop spans 15 amino acids. Per germline, CDR1 ENHRY and CDR2 SYGVKD. The J segment lost 5 bases and the V segment lost 6 bases, leaving 6 bases of the junction unmatched. The CDR3 region is CAIRDPGQGNEKLFF. In DNA, the CDR3 is TGTGCCATCAGGGACCCGGGACAGGGGAATGAAAAACTGTTTTTT.

V is TRBV7-8 and J is TRBJ2-7; D is unresolved. The CDR3 runs to 15 residues. Per germline, CDR1 SGHVS and CDR2 FQNEAQ. Between the trimmed V and J ends, which lost 4 bases and 3 bases, there was a span of 16 bases. The CDR3 DNA reads as TGTGCCAGCAGCTCGATAGGCGGCAGAGGCTACGAGCAGTACTTC. The encoded protein is CASSSIGGRGYEQYF.

The chain joins TRBV23-1 to TRBJ1-2; no firm D call. TRBV23-1 is an open reading frame whose function is uncertain. The CDR3 is 14 residues long. V dropped 4 bases and J dropped 2 bases, with 11 bases sitting between them. The CDR3 here is CASSLPQVNYGYTF. CDR3 DNA sequence: TGCGCCAGCAGTCTTCCGCAGGTAAACTATGGCTACACCTTC.

The chain joins TRBV19 to TRBJ2-3; D tentatively reads TRBD1 or TRBD2 (5 bases each). V was trimmed by 6 bases and J by 1 base, leaving 17 bases between them. The CDR3 runs to 16 residues. The germline V gene encodes CDR1 LNHDA and CDR2 SQIVND (reference sequence). This CDR3 is CASSRKGTPGTDTQYF. The CDR3 nucleotides are TGTGCCAGTAGCCGTAAAGGGACGCCGGGCACAGATACGCAGTATTTT. The full variable domain, in which reference TRBV19 and TRBJ2-3 provide the parts outside the CDR3, is DGGITQSPKYLFRKEGQNVTLSCEQNLNHDAMYWYRQDPGQGLRLIYYSQIVNDFQKGDIAEGYSVSREKKESFPLTVTSAQKNPTAFYLCASSRKGTPGTDTQYFGPGTRLTVL.

The rearrangement links TRBV7-3 to TRBJ2-7; TRBD1 is a possible D gene (5 bases). Looked up from germline, CDR1 is SGHTA and CDR2 is FQGTGA. The CDR3 consists of 14 residues. Between the trimmed V and J ends, which lost 6 bases and 6 bases, there was a span of 18 bases. The CDR3 protein is CASSLRIDSPEQYF. CDR3 sequence (DNA): TGTGCCAGCAGTTTGAGGATTGACAGCCCCGAGCAGTACTTC.

The chain has TRBV10-1 and TRBJ2-3; D is perhaps TRBD2 (7 bases). The CDR3 totals 15 residues. CDR1 WNHNN and CDR2 SYGVQD come from the germline V gene (reference sequence). V dropped 2 bases and J dropped 6 bases, with 15 bases sitting between them. DNA of the CDR3: TGCGCCAGCAGTGAGACCCGGGGGGCCTTCGATACGCAGTATTTT. It translates to CASSETRGAFDTQYF.

The V call is TRBV18, the J call TRBJ1-2; D may be TRBD1 (6 bases). The CDR3 has 14 residues. Trimming removed 3 bases from V and 8 bases from J, with 16 bases in between. Germline V gene data show CDR1 as KGHSH and CDR2 as LQKENI. The CDR3 bases are TGTGCCAGCTCACCTGGACAGTTCCTAACGGGCTACACCTTC. Its protein is CASSPGQFLTGYTF.

The chain combines TRBV5-1 with TRBJ2-1; D is uncertain. Germline V gene sequence: CDR1 SGHRS, CDR2 YFSETQ. V lost 4 bases, J lost 0 bases, and 11 bases lay in between. The CDR3 loop spans 15 amino acids. Here the CDR3 DNA reads TGCGCCAGCAGCCTTAGCCTTAGCTCCTACAATGAGCAGTTCTTC. Translation: CASSLSLSSYNEQFF.

The chain uses TRBV28 and TRBJ1-5; 7 bases agree with TRBD1. CDR1 is MDHEN and CDR2 is SYDVKM in the germline V gene. The CDR3 runs 13 residues. The J segment lost 1 base and the V segment lost 6 bases, leaving 0 bases of the junction unmatched. Here the CDR3 reads CASRTGSNQPQHF. CDR3 bases: TGTGCCAGCAGGACAGGGAGCAATCAGCCCCAGCATTTT.

There are a few counts of this clone. The rearrangement uses TRBV7-2 and TRBJ2-5; perhaps TRBD1 as D (5 bases). The CDR3 covers 14 residues. V lost 5 bases, J lost 1 base, and 11 bases lay in between. Germline lookup yields CDR1 SGHTA and CDR2 FQGNSA. The CDR3 loop reads CASSGNRFQETQYF. The CDR3 DNA reads TGTGCCAGCAGCGGTAACAGGTTCCAAGAGACCCAGTACTTC.

This clone was counted only a few times. The gene calls are TRBV24-1 and TRBJ1-2; a weak D match, TRBD1 (5 bases). With 2 bases removed from V and 2 bases from J, the gap between germline ends came to 5 bases. CDR1 KGHDR and CDR2 SFDVKD come from the germline V gene. The CDR3 is made up of 13 amino acids. Written as DNA, the CDR3 is TGTGCCACCAGTGATTGGGGGAACTATGGCTACACCTTC. Translating gives CATSDWGNYGYTF.

V gene TRBV7-8 combines with J gene TRBJ2-5, with 13 bases lining up with TRBD2. V trimming: 0 bases; J trimming: 5 bases; junction bases outside the gene matches: 6. Germline CDR1 reads SGHVS; CDR2 reads FQNEAQ. The CDR3 runs to 17 residues. The chain's CDR3 is CASSLARLAGGQETQYF. The CDR3 nucleotides read TGTGCCAGCAGCTTAGCGCGACTAGCGGGGGGCCAGGAGACCCAGTACTTC.

The chain recombines TRBV15 with TRBJ2-7; D is perhaps TRBD2 (6 bases). Per germline, CDR1 LNHNV and CDR2 YYDKDF (reference sequence). This CDR3 region has 17 residues. V lost 0 bases, J lost 0 bases, and 15 bases lay in between. The CDR3 loop is CATSRDLRRGLSYEQYF. CDR3 coding DNA: TGTGCCACCAGCAGAGATTTAAGACGGGGACTCTCCTACGAGCAGTACTTC.

This clone has a handful of counts. The chain carries TRBV5-1 and TRBJ1-1; 7 positions agree with TRBD1. Germline CDR1 reads SGHRS; CDR2 reads YFSETQ. This CDR3 spans 14 amino acids. Trimming took 0 bases from V and 4 from J; bases not matched to a gene: 3. CDR3 sequence: CASSLGQGFTEAFF. The CDR3 DNA reads as TGCGCCAGCAGCTTGGGACAGGGTTTCACTGAAGCTTTCTTT.